This TCR beta chain was obtained from a study of PD-1 blockade in classical Hodgkin lymphoma. About the research overall: The patients were dosed with nivolumab 3 mg/kg, infused intravenously every 2 weeks.

Trimming left V 7 bases short and J 5 bases short, with 6 bases between. The CDR3 covers 10 residues. CDR1 is SGHTS, CDR2 YDEGEE, per germline. Sequencing used immunoSEQ multiplex PCR; TCRdb keeps in-frame clones, though not all of them. The table lists over 90,000 clones, 85% to 90% of them singletons. In its sample, this clone was seen a few times. Every patient experienced relapse after autologous stem cell transplantation, and brentuximab vedotin exposure varied. Patients' outcomes at their best amounted to complete response, partial response or progressive disease. The source was peripheral blood mononuclear cells (PBMCs), collected before the second cycle of nivolumab. This TCR was sampled from a human donor with classical Hodgkin lymphoma. The rearrangement links TRBV5-8 to TRBJ2-5, with unresolved D. The CDR3, as DNA: TGTGCCAGCGGGTTGGAGACCCAGTACTTC. Amino acids: CASGLETQYF.